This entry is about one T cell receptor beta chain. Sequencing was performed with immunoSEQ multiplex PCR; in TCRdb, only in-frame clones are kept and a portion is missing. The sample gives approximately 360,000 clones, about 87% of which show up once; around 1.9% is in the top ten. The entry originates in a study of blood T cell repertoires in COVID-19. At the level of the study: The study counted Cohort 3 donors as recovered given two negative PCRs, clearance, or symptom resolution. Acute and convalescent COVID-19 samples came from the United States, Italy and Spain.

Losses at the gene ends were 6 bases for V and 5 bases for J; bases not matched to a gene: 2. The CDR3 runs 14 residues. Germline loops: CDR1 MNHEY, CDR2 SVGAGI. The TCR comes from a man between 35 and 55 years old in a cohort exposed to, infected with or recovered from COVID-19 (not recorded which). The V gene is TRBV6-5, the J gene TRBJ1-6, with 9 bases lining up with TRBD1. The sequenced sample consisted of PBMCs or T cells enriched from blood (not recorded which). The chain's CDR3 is CASRNRGHNSPLHF. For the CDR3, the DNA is TGTGCCAGCAGGAACAGGGGGCATAATTCACCCCTCCACTTT.